Presented here are 25 T cell receptor beta chains from one specimen sequenced in a study of blood T cell repertoires in COVID-19 (dated by TCRdb to the early 2020s). The library was built by means of the immunoSEQ multiplex PCR assay. TCRdb took over this immuneACCESS table, retaining in-frame rearrangements with V and J assigned. Such tables are incomplete; in checked studies, under half of the missing clones stem from an unresolved V gene, and the remainder is unexplained. The sample contains roughly 150,000 clones, over 75% of them found a single time. About 5% of the sample is in the top ten clones. The specimen was peripheral blood. The receptors come from a woman aged 50 to 65 with acute or convalescent COVID-19.

The chain employs TRBV7-3 and TRBJ2-3; a weak D match, TRBD2 (5 bases). This CDR3 contains 15 residues. The germline gives CDR1 SGHTA, CDR2 FQGTGA. V was trimmed by 2 bases and J by 3 bases, leaving 12 bases between them. CDR3 in DNA: TGTGCCAGCAGCTTATCAGGACTCCTGACAGATACGCAGTATTTT. Translating gives CASSLSGLLTDTQYF.

V and J are TRBV18 and TRBJ2-6; possibly TRBD1 for D (6 bases). Trimming took 3 bases from V and 1 from J, leaving 13 bases between them. Per the germline V gene, CDR1 is KGHSH and CDR2 is LQKENI. There are 17 residues in the CDR3. The CDR3 spells CASSPGTYRSGANVLTF. The CDR3 DNA is TGTGCCAGCTCACCCGGGACATACAGATCTGGGGCCAACGTCCTGACTTTC.

This clone was seen more than once but under ten times. V is TRBV6-4 and J is TRBJ1-1, with a tentative D call TRBD1 (5 bases). Trimming removed 11 bases at V and 8 bases at J, with 21 bases between. Germline V lookup: CDR1 MRHNA, CDR2 SNTAGT. The CDR3 spans 13 residues. The CDR3 sequence is CALGLRGNFEAFF. The CDR3 region has the DNA TGTGCCCTGGGACTCAGAGGGAACTTCGAAGCTTTCTTT.

CDR3 sequence: CASSDRGRFGYTF. CDR3 DNA: TGTGCCAGCAGTGACAGGGGGAGATTTGGCTACACCTTC. The chain links TRBV12-3 or TRBV12-4 to TRBJ1-2, with 9 bases fitting TRBD1. V trimming: 5 bases; J trimming: 7 bases; junction bases outside the gene matches: 5. The CDR3 sequence is 13 residues long.

In its sample, this clone was seen once. The chain recombines TRBV12-3 or TRBV12-4 with TRBJ1-2, with unresolved D. This CDR3 comprises 13 residues. Trimming removed 4 bases at V and 4 bases at J, with 10 bases between. The CDR3 loop reads CASSWPGFYGYTF. The CDR3 DNA follows: TGTGCCAGCAGTTGGCCGGGATTCTATGGCTACACCTTC.

The chain links TRBV19 to TRBJ1-6; TRBD1 matches at 7 bases. The CDR3 spans 15 residues. V lost 9 bases to trimming and J lost 8 bases; unmatched junction nucleotides: 13. Per the germline V gene, CDR1 is LNHDA and CDR2 is SQIVND (reference sequence). This CDR3 reads CARTMGQWFDSPLHF. CDR3 in DNA: TGTGCCAGGACAATGGGACAGTGGTTTGATTCACCCCTCCACTTT.

The chain employs TRBV7-8 and TRBJ1-1, with 7 bases lining up with TRBD1. CDR3 length equals 16 residues. CDR1 is SGHVS, CDR2 FQNEAQ, per germline. J was trimmed by 0 bases and V by 1 base; bases with no gene match: 5. The CDR3 is CASSLVGTVMNTEAFF. The CDR3 region has the DNA TGTGCCAGCAGCTTAGTCGGGACAGTCATGAACACTGAAGCTTTCTTT.

This clone was detected once. The chain links TRBV10-3 to TRBJ1-2, with 7 bases identical to TRBD1. The germline V gene has CDR1 ENHRY and CDR2 SYGVKD. Trimming cost V 3 bases and J 7 bases; bases outside gene matches: 14. There are 16 residues in the CDR3. As DNA, the CDR3 is TGTGCCATCAGTGATTTTCAGGGGGATTCGGTTGGTGGCTACACCTTC. This translates into CAISDFQGDSVGGYTF.

This sequence joins TRBV18 and TRBJ2-2; TRBD1 might be the D (5 bases). Germline V gives CDR1 KGHSH, CDR2 LQKENI. CDR3 length: 14 residues. V lost 6 bases, J lost 2 bases, and 10 bases lay in between. For the CDR3, the DNA is TGTGCCAGCTCCGTGACAGTAAACACCGGGGAGCTGTTTTTT. This sequence encodes CASSVTVNTGELFF.

The chain has TRBV7-6 and TRBJ1-2; 8 bases fit TRBD1. This CDR3 spans 18 amino acids. The V and J ends lost 1 base and 7 bases, in that order; junction bases with no gene match: 17. Germline values: CDR1 SGHVS, CDR2 FNYEAQ. The CDR3 region is CASSLEVLGQGRKCGYTF. The CDR3 nucleotides are TGTGCCAGCAGCTTAGAGGTTTTAGGACAGGGCCGTAAGTGTGGCTACACCTTC. Full variable domain (remainder filled in from reference TRBV7-6 and TRBJ1-2): GAGVSQSPRYKVTKRGQDVALRCDPISGHVSLYWYRQALGQGPEFLTYFNYEAQQDKSGLPNDRFSAERPEGSISTLTIQRTEQRDSAMYRCASSLEVLGQGRKCGYTFGSGTRLTVV.

The chain recombines TRBV18 with TRBJ1-2; D is perhaps TRBD1 (5 bases). The V end lost 0 bases, the J end lost 0 bases, and 11 bases lay between the germline ends. This CDR3 has 16 residues. The germline gives CDR1 KGHSH, CDR2 LQKENI. The CDR3 spells CASSPPPGLTNYGYTF. CDR3 coding DNA: TGTGCCAGCTCACCACCGCCAGGGCTGACTAACTATGGCTACACCTTC.

This clone was observed a handful of times. The J gene is TRBJ2-2, the V gene TRBV7-8, with a tentative D call TRBD2 (5 bases). Looked up from germline, CDR1 is SGHVS and CDR2 is FQNEAQ. Trimming stripped 10 bases from V and 6 bases from J, with 21 bases between. The CDR3 is made up of 15 amino acids. CDR3 in DNA: TGTGCCATAGAGGAAGGGCGGGTAAACTCCGGGGAGCTGTTTTTT. Protein product: CAIEEGRVNSGELFF.

The table lists this clone with a count of one. The rearrangement joins TRBV4-3 to TRBJ1-4; D is ambiguous. Per the germline V gene, CDR1 is LGHNA and CDR2 is YSLEER. The ends were cut back, 0 bases at V and 0 bases at J, with 11 bases in the middle. The CDR3 contains 17 residues. This CDR3 reads CASSQEDGQTTNEKLFF. Here the CDR3 DNA reads TGCGCCAGCAGCCAAGAGGATGGGCAGACAACTAATGAAAAACTGTTTTTT.

The chain is built from TRBV6-2 or TRBV6-3 and TRBJ1-4; TRBD1 aligns across 7 bases. Germline V gene sequence: CDR1 MNHEY, CDR2 SVGEGT. V trimming: 6 bases; J trimming: 6 bases; junction bases outside the gene matches: 7. This CDR3 region has 14 residues. The CDR3 region is CASRYRGGDEKLFF. The CDR3 DNA reads as TGTGCCAGCAGGTACAGGGGCGGCGATGAAAAACTGTTTTTT.

The chain carries TRBV6-5 and TRBJ1-2; D is uncertain. The CDR3 totals 12 residues. The germline CDR1 and CDR2 sequences are MNHEY and SVGAGI. V was clipped by 0 bases and J by 8 bases, with 7 bases between them. The DNA of the CDR3 is TGTGCCAGCAGTTACTCCCCGACAGGCTACACCTTC. Translation: CASSYSPTGYTF.

This chain joins TRBV18 and TRBJ1-1; 9 bases agree with TRBD1. CDR1 is KGHSH, CDR2 LQKENI, per germline. Trimming removed 3 bases from V and 7 bases from J; junction bases left unmatched: 3. The length of the CDR3 is 13 residues. For the CDR3, the DNA is TGTGCCAGCTCACCTACAGGGGGCAATGAAGCTTTCTTT. Translated, it gives CASSPTGGNEAFF.

The J gene is TRBJ1-1, the V gene TRBV7-3; the match to TRBD1 covers 8 bases. The CDR3 loop spans 12 amino acids. Germline V gives CDR1 SGHTA, CDR2 FQGTGA. J was trimmed by 4 bases and V by 8 bases; bases with no gene match: 3. The CDR3: CASQGAGTEAFF. The CDR3 DNA follows: TGTGCCAGCCAGGGGGCGGGCACTGAAGCTTTCTTT.

The V gene is TRBV7-8, the J gene TRBJ2-5; 11 nucleotides agree with TRBD2. Unmatched junction bases numbered 16, after V lost 5 bases and J lost 5 bases. Germline CDR1 SGHVS, CDR2 FQNEAQ. The CDR3 loop spans 18 amino acids. CDR3 sequence: CASSITPISGGGRETQYF. In DNA, the CDR3 is TGTGCCAGCAGCATAACACCCATTAGCGGGGGGGGTCGTGAGACCCAGTACTTC. The whole variable domain, filled in from reference TRBV7-8 and TRBJ2-5, reads GAGVSQSPRYKVAKRGQDVALRCDPISGHVSLFWYQQALGQGPEFLTYFQNEAQLDKSGLPSDRFFAERPEGSVSTLKIQRTQQEDSAVYLCASSITPISGGGRETQYFGPGTRLLVL.

The gene calls are TRBV11-3 and TRBJ2-3; D not resolved. V lost 3 bases to trimming and J lost 5 bases, with 9 bases between them. The CDR3 has 13 residues. CDR1 SGHNT and CDR2 YENEEA come from the germline V gene. The CDR3 protein is CASSLSRLDTQYF. CDR3 nucleotide sequence: TGTGCCAGCAGCTTGTCCAGGTTAGATACGCAGTATTTT.

V gene TRBV4-1 combines with J gene TRBJ2-1, with 7 bases that match TRBD2. CDR3 length: 16 amino acids. The V gene's germline CDR1 is MGHRA and CDR2 YSYEKL. V trimming: 1 base; J trimming: 5 bases; junction bases outside the gene matches: 8. CDR3 amino acids: CASSQVEIRGDNEQFF. The DNA for the CDR3 is TGCGCCAGCAGCCAAGTGGAGATACGGGGGGACAATGAGCAGTTCTTC.

This chain joins TRBV3-1 (or the pseudogene TRBV3-2) and TRBJ1-5; D unresolved. Germline V gives CDR1 LGHDT, CDR2 YNNKEL (reference sequence). The CDR3 spans 14 residues. Trimming cost V 1 base and J 7 bases, with 11 bases left between them. CDR3 protein: CASSQGGVGQPQHF. CDR3 in DNA: TGTGCCAGCAGCCAAGGGGGAGTGGGGCAGCCCCAGCATTTT.

In its sample, this clone was seen once. The CDR3 is CASSTQGQGYGGYTF. The CDR3 DNA sequence: TGTGCCAGCAGCACCCAGGGACAGGGTTATGGAGGCTACACCTTC. The chain joins TRBV9 to TRBJ1-2; 9 nucleotides agree with TRBD1. V lost 4 bases, J lost 8 bases, and 12 bases stayed unmatched. This CDR3 is built from 15 residues. Germline V gene data show CDR1 as SGDLS and CDR2 as YYNGEE.

The DNA of the CDR3 is TGTGCCAGCAGGGTAGCGGGGGGGCTTTTGTTTTTT. Protein product: CASRVAGGLLFF. This chain joins TRBV7-2 and TRBJ2-2, with 11 bases matching TRBD2. After removal of 6 bases from V and 15 bases from J, the junction contained 6 bases not matched to a gene. This CDR3 has 12 residues. The germline V gene encodes CDR1 SGHTA and CDR2 FQGNSA.

The chain carries TRBV6-1 and TRBJ2-7, with 10 nucleotides matching TRBD1. The V gene end was trimmed by 0 bases and the J gene end by 5 bases; junction bases not matched to a gene: 4. The CDR3 is 15 residues long. The germline CDR1 and CDR2 sequences are MNHNS and SASEGT. CDR3 DNA: TGTGCCAGCAGTGAAGCGATGGACAGGGGGAACGAGCAGTACTTC. Translated: CASSEAMDRGNEQYF.

This clone was observed a handful of times. The rearrangement links TRBV5-1 to TRBJ1-4; 11 bases match TRBD1. Germline-derived CDR1 and CDR2 are SGHRS and YFSETQ. Germline trimming cut 4 bases from V and 7 bases from J; bases unmatched to any gene: 6. CDR3 size: 15 residues. The CDR3 is CASSTGQGASEKLFF. The DNA for the CDR3 is TGCGCCAGCAGCACCGGACAGGGGGCTAGTGAAAAACTGTTTTTT.